Shown below are 28 T cell receptor beta chains from a single sample sequenced in a study of blood T cells in healthy people across ages. Through a sample-barcoded 5' primer and a J-beta primer mix, a second PCR was run for roughly 7 to 11 cycles. TCRdb processed the 5' RACE reads anew with MiXCR; each CDR3 protein has one entry. The table includes fewer than 750,000 distinct CDR3 sequences, roughly half detected once. The specimen was blood. The receptors were gathered from a woman aged 80 or older in good health.

This clonotype was counted many times. The V gene is TRBV12-3 or TRBV12-4, the J gene TRBJ2-5, with 7 bases that match TRBD2. J gave up 2 bases and V 6 bases, and 9 bases lay outside the gene matches. The CDR3 length is 15 residues. The CDR3 nucleotides read TGTGCCAGCAGCCTGTACGGCGGGGGACAAGAGACCCAGTACTTC. This sequence encodes CASSLYGGGQETQYF.

The chain links TRBV3-1 to TRBJ1-2; 8 bases are a match to TRBD1. Germline values: CDR1 LGHDT, CDR2 YNNKEL (reference sequence). Trimming at V came to 5 bases and at J to 3 bases, leaving 8 bases not matched to a gene. The CDR3 spans 15 residues. In DNA, the CDR3 is TGTGCCAGCAGCATCATCGGACAGGGATACTATGGCTACACCTTC. Its translation is CASSIIGQGYYGYTF. The full variable domain, in which reference TRBV3-1 and TRBJ1-2 provide the parts outside the CDR3, is DTAVSQTPKYLVTQMGNDKSIKCEQNLGHDTMYWYKQDSKKFLKIMFSYNNKELIINETVPNRFSPKSPDKAHLNLHINSLELGDSAVYFCASSIIGQGYYGYTFGSGTRLTVV.

Written as DNA, the CDR3 is TGTGCCAGCAGCAACGCTCCGGGACAGGGATTTGGTTCACCCCTCCACTTT. It is translated as CASSNAPGQGFGSPLHF. This chain joins TRBV2 and TRBJ1-6; the match to TRBD1 covers 9 bases. This CDR3 contains 17 residues. The V gene's germline CDR1 is SNHLY and CDR2 FYNNEI. V gave up 6 bases and J gave up 9 bases; unmatched junction bases: 15.

The chain combines TRBV2 with TRBJ2-2; possibly TRBD2 for D (6 bases). From germline, CDR1 is SNHLY and CDR2 FYNNEI. CDR3 length: 15 residues. The germline V and J ends were trimmed by 8 bases and 0 bases, with 13 bases remaining between them. The DNA for the CDR3 is TGTGCCAGCCTTCAGGACTACACGAACACCGGGGAGCTGTTTTTT. Its protein product is CASLQDYTNTGELFF.

Note on this clonotype: A much larger clonotype is one base distant, so this may be a read error. This chain uses TRBV28 with TRBJ2-7; D is unresolved. The V gene lost 4 bases and the J gene lost 0 bases, with 16 bases spanning the gap. The CDR3 runs 16 residues. Germline values: CDR1 MDHEN, CDR2 SYDVKM. This CDR3 reads CASSSVTTIPSYEQYF. The CDR3 DNA reads TGTGCCAGCAGTTCAGTTACCACAATCCCCTCCTACGAGCAGTACTTC.

The CDR3 reads CASSHTRLYNEQYF. In DNA form, the CDR3 reads TGCGCCAGCAGCCATACTCGACTTTACAATGAGCAGTACTTC. This sequence joins TRBV5-1 and TRBJ2-1; D gene ambiguous. The J call is doubtful: the DNA matches TRBJ2-7 better. Germline values: CDR1 SGHRS, CDR2 YFSETQ. CDR3 length: 14 amino acids.

The J gene is TRBJ2-1, the V gene TRBV12-3 or TRBV12-4; no firm D call. V lost 2 bases, J lost 7 bases, and 15 bases lay in between. The length of the CDR3 is 15 residues. The CDR3 coding sequence is TGTGCCAGCAGTTTAATAGGCGAGAAGACGAATGAGCAGTTCTTC. This gives the protein CASSLIGEKTNEQFF.

This chain uses TRBV6-2 or TRBV6-3 with TRBJ1-6; 10 positions agree with TRBD1. Germline CDR1 and CDR2: MNHEY and SVGEGT. This CDR3 contains 14 residues. The trim removed 6 bases at V and 7 bases at J, leaving 3 bases unmatched. The CDR3 nucleotides read TGTGCCAGCAGGCCGGACAGGGGGAATTCACCCCTCCACTTT. Translated: CASRPDRGNSPLHF.

This clonotype occurred many times. The chain recombines TRBV4-1 with TRBJ2-7, with D unresolved. This CDR3 contains 13 residues. The germline V and J ends were trimmed by 0 bases and 4 bases, with 7 bases remaining between them. In germline, CDR1 is MGHRA, CDR2 YSYEKL. CDR3 DNA sequence: TGCGCCAGCAGCCAAGATCCGTATTACGAGCAGTACTTC. Translating gives CASSQDPYYEQYF.

This clonotype showed up just once. A read error is possible here, since a much larger clone lies one base away. The chain joins TRBV28 to TRBJ2-1, with 13 positions matching TRBD2. The tail of the sequence fits TRBJ2-7 better, so the J call may be wrong. This CDR3 has 19 amino acids. Germline CDR1 MDHEN, CDR2 SYDVKM. The CDR3 DNA follows: TGTGCCAGCAGCTACTTCGGACTAGCGGGAGAAAGCTCCTACAATGAGCAGTACTTC. Translation gives CASSYFGLAGESSYNEQYF.

This clonotype was seen once. The CDR3 region has the DNA TGTGCCAGCAGTATAGCGGGGACAGATACGCAGTATTTT. This encodes CASSIAGTDTQYF. The chain carries TRBV25-1 and TRBJ2-3, with 8 bases identical to TRBD2. This CDR3 is 13 amino acids long. The germline V gene has CDR1 MGHDK and CDR2 SYGVNS. The V and J ends lost 5 bases and 3 bases, in that order; junction bases with no gene match: 1.

The V gene is TRBV20-1, the J gene TRBJ1-2; TRBD1 aligns across 8 bases. The V and J ends lost 1 base and 7 bases, in that order; junction bases with no gene match: 8. Germline V gives CDR1 DFQATT, CDR2 SNEGSKA (reference sequence). The CDR3 covers 14 residues. The CDR3 loop is CSARGSGQGFGYTF. CDR3 bases: TGCAGTGCTAGAGGTAGCGGACAGGGATTTGGCTACACCTTC.

This clonotype was found a few times. A much larger clone lies one base from this, so it may be a read error. The DNA of the CDR3 is TGTGCCAGCAGCGCACCGGACTATACCTACGAGCAGTACTTC. Its translation is CASSAPDYTYEQYF. The chain links TRBV21-1 to TRBJ2-7; the D segment call TRBD2 is taken from the table without a DNA check. TRBV21-1 is shown as a pseudogene. The CDR3 is made up of 14 amino acids.

This clonotype was counted a few times. This chain joins TRBV28 and TRBJ2-7; TRBD2 agrees at 9 bases. The CDR3 extends over 12 amino acids. The V gene's germline CDR1 is MDHEN and CDR2 SYDVKM. The V and J ends lost 5 bases and 12 bases, in that order; junction bases with no gene match: 8. CDR3 region: CASSVTSGPRYF. As DNA, the CDR3 is TGTGCCAGCAGTGTAACTAGCGGGCCCAGGTACTTC. Full variable domain (rest looked up from reference TRBV28 and TRBJ2-7): DVKVTQSSRYLVKRTGEKVFLECVQDMDHENMFWYRQDPGLGLRLIYFSYDVKMKEKGDIPEGYSVSREKKERFSLILESASTNQTSMYLCASSVTSGPRYFGPGTRLTVT.

Concerning this clonotype itself: Just one base apart from a much larger clone, this may be a read error. The chain employs TRBV3-1 and TRBJ2-1; TRBD2 matches at 10 bases. The CDR3 is 16 residues long. J lost 12 bases, V lost 5 bases, and 16 bases had no gene match. Germline loops: CDR1 LGHDT, CDR2 YNNKEL (reference sequence). The CDR3 DNA reads TGTGCCAGCAGCTTACGATCGCGAGCGGGGGGGTATTCGCAGTTCTTC. Translated: CASSLRSRAGGYSQFF.

This clonotype has more than one count but fewer than ten. This sequence joins TRBV12-3 or TRBV12-4 and TRBJ2-3; a weak D match, TRBD2 (6 bases). V was pared by 5 bases and J by 8 bases, with 17 bases between. The CDR3 is 14 amino acids. The CDR3 is CASSPLVLGGTQYF. The CDR3 bases are TGTGCCAGCAGTCCCTTGGTTTTGGGGGGTACGCAGTATTTT.

This chain uses TRBV5-1 with TRBJ2-7; 10 nucleotides align to TRBD2. This CDR3 is 15 amino acids long. CDR1 is SGHRS and CDR2 is YFSETQ in the germline V gene. Trimming took 0 bases from V and 6 from J; bases not matched to a gene: 6. CDR3 nucleotides: TGCGCCAGCAGCTTGGCCGCTAGCGGGAGCACCGAGCAGTACTTC. This encodes CASSLAASGSTEQYF.

The chain combines TRBV7-3 with TRBJ2-1; 9 bases are a match to TRBD1. The last part of the DNA fits TRBJ2-7 better; the J call may be wrong. The germline CDR1 and CDR2 sequences are SGHTA and FQGTGA. This CDR3 is 17 amino acids long. This CDR3 is CASSLTGTGSRYNEQYF. The DNA of the CDR3 is TGTGCCAGCAGCTTAACCGGGACAGGGAGTCGGTACAATGAGCAGTACTTC.

This clonotype was observed a few times. The chain uses TRBV7-9 and TRBJ1-2, with 12 nucleotides matching TRBD1. The germline gives CDR1 SEHNR, CDR2 FQNEAQ (reference sequence). V trimming: 2 bases; J trimming: 7 bases; junction bases outside the gene matches: 8. This CDR3 comprises 16 residues. CDR3 nucleotides: TGTGCCAGCAGCTTACTGGGGACAGGGGGCGTCTCTGGCTACACCTTC. Translating it yields CASSLLGTGGVSGYTF.

With regard to this clonotype: An end of the junction does not agree with germline; a read error may underlie this. The V and J genes are TRBV7-9 and TRBJ2-3; D not resolved. CDR3 length: 14 residues. In germline, CDR1 is SEHNR, CDR2 FQNEAQ (reference sequence). CDR3: CAGSLATSTDTQYF. CDR3 nucleotide sequence: TGTGCCGGCAGCTTAGCCACTAGCACAGATACGCAGTATTTT.

This sequence joins TRBV11-2 and TRBJ2-5; D is possibly TRBD1 (6 bases). V was trimmed by 2 bases and J by 2 bases, leaving 15 bases between them. The germline V gene encodes CDR1 SGHAT and CDR2 FQNNGV. The CDR3 contains 16 residues. The CDR3 loop reads CASSLTPSGHQETQYF. CDR3 nucleotide sequence: TGTGCCAGCAGCTTAACCCCCTCGGGACATCAAGAGACCCAGTACTTC. The whole variable domain, remainder taken from reference TRBV11-2 and TRBJ2-5, is EAGVAQSPRYKIIEKRQSVAFWCNPISGHATLYWYQQILGQGPKLLIQFQNNGVVDDSQLPKDRFSAERLKGVDSTLKIQPAKLEDSAVYLCASSLTPSGHQETQYFGPGTRLLVL.

This clonotype occurred a few times. The J gene is TRBJ2-3, the V gene TRBV7-2; D may be TRBD2 (5 bases). The CDR3 runs to 16 residues. V was trimmed by 2 bases and J by 1 base, leaving 13 bases between them. Germline V gene data show CDR1 as SGHTA and CDR2 as FQGNSA. For the CDR3, the DNA is TGTGCCAGCAGCTTAAGAATCGCGGGCGGCACAGATACGCAGTATTTT. Its protein product is CASSLRIAGGTDTQYF.

In this sample, this clonotype turned up a few times. The chain recombines TRBV10-3 with TRBJ1-1; D not certain. The CDR3 loop spans 12 amino acids. The germline gives CDR1 ENHRY, CDR2 SYGVKD. Deletions cut 11 bases from V and 3 bases from J, with 13 bases between. CDR3 DNA: TGTGCCCTAAAGGGAGCAGACACTGAAGCTTTCTTT. Its protein is CALKGADTEAFF.

This clonotype was detected many times. The chain links TRBV10-2 to TRBJ2-3, with 7 bases aligning to TRBD2. The CDR3 runs to 18 residues. Germline-derived CDR1 and CDR2 are WSHSY and SAAADI. Germline trimming cut 7 bases from V and 4 bases from J; bases unmatched to any gene: 20. CDR3 loop: CASTPGLDSWFRADTQYF. The CDR3 DNA follows: TGCGCCAGCACCCCTGGACTAGATTCATGGTTTCGTGCAGATACGCAGTATTTT.

This clonotype was recorded a few times. This chain links TRBV20-1 with TRBJ2-6; D gene uncertain. Germline V gives CDR1 DFQATT, CDR2 SNEGSKA (reference sequence). Between the trimmed V and J ends, which lost 4 bases and 4 bases, there was a span of 2 bases. The CDR3 contains 11 residues. The CDR3 loop is CSATGANVLTF. Here the CDR3 DNA reads TGCAGTGCTACCGGGGCCAACGTCCTGACTTTC.

This rearrangement joins TRBV3-1 to TRBJ2-7; 13 positions agree with TRBD2. Per germline, CDR1 LGHDT and CDR2 YNNKEL (reference sequence). There are 16 residues in the CDR3. Trimming removed 2 bases from V and 7 bases from J; junction bases left unmatched: 8. DNA of the CDR3: TGTGCCAGCAGCCAACTACTAGCGGGAGGGACGGGTGAGCAGTACTTC. This codes for CASSQLLAGGTGEQYF.

The rearrangement uses TRBV7-8 and TRBJ2-5; D perhaps matches TRBD1 (5 bases). Germline V CDR1 and CDR2: SGHVS, FQNEAQ. The ends were cut back, 5 bases at V and 2 bases at J, with 9 bases in the middle. The CDR3 is made up of 13 amino acids. CDR3 sequence (DNA): TGTGCCAGCAGCAAGACAGTACAAGAGACCCAGTACTTC. This codes for CASSKTVQETQYF.

The rearrangement links TRBV6-5 to TRBJ2-1; 7 bases are a match to TRBD2. The J call may be mistaken, given a closer DNA end match to TRBJ2-7. The CDR3 sequence is 15 residues long. The germline CDR1 and CDR2 sequences are MNHEY and SVGAGI. DNA for the CDR3: TGTGCCAGCAGGAGGGAGGGCCTCGGCTACAATGAGCAGTACTTC. It encodes CASRREGLGYNEQYF.